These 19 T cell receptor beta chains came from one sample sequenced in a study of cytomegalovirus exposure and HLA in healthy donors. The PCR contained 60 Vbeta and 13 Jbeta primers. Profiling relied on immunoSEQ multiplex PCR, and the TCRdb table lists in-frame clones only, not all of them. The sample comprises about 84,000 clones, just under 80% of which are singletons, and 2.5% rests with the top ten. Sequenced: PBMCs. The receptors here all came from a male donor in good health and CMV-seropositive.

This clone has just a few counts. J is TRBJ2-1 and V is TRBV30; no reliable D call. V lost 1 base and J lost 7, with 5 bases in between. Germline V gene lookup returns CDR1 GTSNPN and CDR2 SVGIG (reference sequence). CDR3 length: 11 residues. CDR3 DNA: TGTGCCTGGAGTGGCAGTAATGAGCAGTTCTTC. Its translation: CAWSGSNEQFF.

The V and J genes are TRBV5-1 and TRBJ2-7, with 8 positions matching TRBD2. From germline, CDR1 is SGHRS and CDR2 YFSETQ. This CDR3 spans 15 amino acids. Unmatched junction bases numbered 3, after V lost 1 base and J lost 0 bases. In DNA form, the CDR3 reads TGCGCCAGCAGCTTGATCAGCGGGAGCTCCTACGAGCAGTACTTC. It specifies CASSLISGSSYEQYF.

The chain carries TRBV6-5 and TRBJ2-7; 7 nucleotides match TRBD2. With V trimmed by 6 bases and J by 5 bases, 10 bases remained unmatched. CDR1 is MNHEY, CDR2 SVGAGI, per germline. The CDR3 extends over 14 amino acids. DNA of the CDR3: TGTGCCAGCAGGGAATCCGGGAGGCTCAACGAGCAGTACTTC. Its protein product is CASRESGRLNEQYF.

The CDR3 reads CASRGVDTEAFF. The CDR3 region has the DNA TGTGCCAGTAGAGGGGTTGACACTGAAGCTTTCTTT. The chain links TRBV19 to TRBJ1-1, with D possibly TRBD1 on 5 matching bases. The CDR3 sequence is 12 residues long. The germline V gene encodes CDR1 LNHDA and CDR2 SQIVND (reference sequence). V lost 6 bases, J lost 3 bases, and 8 bases lay in between.

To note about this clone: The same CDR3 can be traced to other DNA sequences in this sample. CDR3 protein: CASSYSGTGGYEQYF. The CDR3 nucleotides read TGTGCCAGCAGTTACTCCGGGACAGGGGGGTACGAGCAGTACTTC. V gene TRBV6-5 combines with J gene TRBJ2-7, with 11 positions matching TRBD1. Germline trimming cut 0 bases from V and 4 bases from J; bases unmatched to any gene: 2. CDR3 size: 15 residues. Germline V CDR1 and CDR2: MNHEY, SVGAGI.

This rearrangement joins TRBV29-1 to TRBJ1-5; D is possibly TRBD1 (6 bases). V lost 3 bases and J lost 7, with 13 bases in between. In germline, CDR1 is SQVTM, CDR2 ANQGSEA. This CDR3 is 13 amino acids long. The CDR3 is CSVEVQGGQPQHF. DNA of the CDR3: TGCAGCGTTGAGGTACAGGGCGGGCAGCCCCAGCATTTT.

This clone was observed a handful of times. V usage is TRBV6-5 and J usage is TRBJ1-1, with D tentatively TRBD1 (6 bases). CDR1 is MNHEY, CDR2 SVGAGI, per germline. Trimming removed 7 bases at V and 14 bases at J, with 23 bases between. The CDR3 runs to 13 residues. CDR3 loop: CASTPAQRTADFF. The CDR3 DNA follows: TGTGCCAGCACCCCCGCGCAAAGGACAGCCGACTTCTTT.

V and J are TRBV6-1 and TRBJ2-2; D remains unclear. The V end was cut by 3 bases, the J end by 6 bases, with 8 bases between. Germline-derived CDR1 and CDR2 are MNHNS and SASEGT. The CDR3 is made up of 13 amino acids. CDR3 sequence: CASSELASGELFF. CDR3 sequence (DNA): TGTGCCAGCAGTGAGTTGGCATCCGGGGAGCTGTTTTTT.

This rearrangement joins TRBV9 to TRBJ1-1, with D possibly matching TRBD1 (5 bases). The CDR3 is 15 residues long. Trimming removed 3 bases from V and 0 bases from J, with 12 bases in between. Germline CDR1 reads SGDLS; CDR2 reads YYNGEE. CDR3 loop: CASSAATVMNTEAFF. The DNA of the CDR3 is TGTGCCAGCAGCGCCGCGACAGTAATGAACACTGAAGCTTTCTTT.

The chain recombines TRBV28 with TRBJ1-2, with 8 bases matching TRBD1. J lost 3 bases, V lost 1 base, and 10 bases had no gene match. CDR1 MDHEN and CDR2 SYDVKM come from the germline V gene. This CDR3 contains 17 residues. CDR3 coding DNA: TGTGCCAGCAGTTTATTAGGCCAGGGACAGGTCGACTATGGCTACACCTTC. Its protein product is CASSLLGQGQVDYGYTF.

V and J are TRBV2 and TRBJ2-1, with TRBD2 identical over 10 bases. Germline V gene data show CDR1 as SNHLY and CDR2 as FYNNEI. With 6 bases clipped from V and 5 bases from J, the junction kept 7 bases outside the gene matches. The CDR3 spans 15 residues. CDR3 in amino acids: CASSLLAGRHNEQFF. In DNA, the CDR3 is TGTGCCAGCAGCCTACTAGCGGGAAGACACAATGAGCAGTTCTTC.

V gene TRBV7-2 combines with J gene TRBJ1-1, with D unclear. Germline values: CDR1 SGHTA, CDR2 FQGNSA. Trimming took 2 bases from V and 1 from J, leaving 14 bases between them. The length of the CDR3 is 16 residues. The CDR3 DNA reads TGTGCCAGCAGCTTAAGGAAAGGAGCCCAGAACACTGAAGCTTTCTTT. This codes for CASSLRKGAQNTEAFF.

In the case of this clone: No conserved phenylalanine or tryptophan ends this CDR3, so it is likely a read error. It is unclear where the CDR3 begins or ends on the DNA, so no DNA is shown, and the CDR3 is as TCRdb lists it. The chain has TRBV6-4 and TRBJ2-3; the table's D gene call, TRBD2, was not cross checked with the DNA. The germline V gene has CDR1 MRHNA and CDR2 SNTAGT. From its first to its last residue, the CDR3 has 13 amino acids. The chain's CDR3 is CASREETRLAGDR.

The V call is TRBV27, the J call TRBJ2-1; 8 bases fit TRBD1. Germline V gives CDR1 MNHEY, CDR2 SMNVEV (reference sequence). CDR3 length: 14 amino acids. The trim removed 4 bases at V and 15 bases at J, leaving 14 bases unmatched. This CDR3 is CASSYPSQTGEAFF. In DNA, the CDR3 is TGTGCCAGCAGTTATCCAAGTCAGACAGGGGAAGCGTTCTTC.

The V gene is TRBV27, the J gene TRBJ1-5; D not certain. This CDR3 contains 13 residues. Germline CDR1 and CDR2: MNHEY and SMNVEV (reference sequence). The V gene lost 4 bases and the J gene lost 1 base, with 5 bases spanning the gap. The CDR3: CASSYMSNQPQHF. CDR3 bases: TGTGCCAGCAGTTACATGAGCAATCAGCCCCAGCATTTT.

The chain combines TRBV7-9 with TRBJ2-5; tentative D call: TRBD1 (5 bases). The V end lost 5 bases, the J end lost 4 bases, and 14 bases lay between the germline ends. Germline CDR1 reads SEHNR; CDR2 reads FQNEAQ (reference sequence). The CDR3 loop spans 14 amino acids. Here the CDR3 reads CASSPDSRGETQYF. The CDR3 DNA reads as TGTGCCAGCAGCCCAGACAGCCGTGGAGAGACCCAGTACTTC.

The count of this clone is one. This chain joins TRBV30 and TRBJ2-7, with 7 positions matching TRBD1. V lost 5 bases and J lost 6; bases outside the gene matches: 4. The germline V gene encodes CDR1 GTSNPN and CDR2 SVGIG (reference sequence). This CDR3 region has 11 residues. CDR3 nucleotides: TGTGCCTGGGACAGGGTGGGCGAGCAGTACTTC. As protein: CAWDRVGEQYF.

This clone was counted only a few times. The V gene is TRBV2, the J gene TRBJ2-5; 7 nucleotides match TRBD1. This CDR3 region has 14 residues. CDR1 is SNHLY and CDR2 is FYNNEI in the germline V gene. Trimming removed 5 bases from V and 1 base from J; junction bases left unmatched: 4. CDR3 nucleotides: TGTGCCAGCAGTTCCCGACAGGGCCAAGAGACCCAGTACTTC. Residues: CASSSRQGQETQYF.

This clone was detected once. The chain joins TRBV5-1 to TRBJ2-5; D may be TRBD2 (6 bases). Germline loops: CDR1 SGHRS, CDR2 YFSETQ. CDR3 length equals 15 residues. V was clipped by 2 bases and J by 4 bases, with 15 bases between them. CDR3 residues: CASSFSGGNGETQYF. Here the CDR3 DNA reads TGCGCCAGCAGCTTCTCTGGGGGGAATGGAGAGACCCAGTACTTC.